The clone carrying this T cell receptor beta chain was detected many times. Its specificity is not known. Moderate-to-severe activity, CAS at least 3, NOSPECS at least 4 and duration under 3 months characterized donors with ophthalmopathy. This CDR3 has 16 amino acids. The V and J ends lost 2 bases and 4 bases respectively, with 17 bases between them. CDR1 MNHEY and CDR2 SVGAGI come from the germline V gene. This entry is derived from a study of Graves' ophthalmopathy and Graves' hyperthyroidism. Study-wide findings and caveats: The model flagged ophthalmopathy progression at about 68% sensitivity and 72% to 80% specificity.

CDR3 regions of TCR beta were amplified from RNA transcripts. After a first-round RT-PCR with HTBI primers, a second-round multiplex PCR was run. A single record per CDR3 protein comes from TCRdb applying MiXCR to the multiplex PCR reads. In the table there are approximately 480,000 distinct CDR3 sequences, over 13% of which are singletons. What was sequenced was blood. This TCR derives from a woman aged 25 to 39 with Graves' ophthalmopathy. The V call is TRBV6-5, the J call TRBJ1-1; D perhaps matches TRBD1 (6 bases). The CDR3 DNA sequence: TGTGCCAGCAGTTACCCTACTGGAAGGGGGGGCACTGAAGCTTTCTTT. As protein: CASSYPTGRGGTEAFF.